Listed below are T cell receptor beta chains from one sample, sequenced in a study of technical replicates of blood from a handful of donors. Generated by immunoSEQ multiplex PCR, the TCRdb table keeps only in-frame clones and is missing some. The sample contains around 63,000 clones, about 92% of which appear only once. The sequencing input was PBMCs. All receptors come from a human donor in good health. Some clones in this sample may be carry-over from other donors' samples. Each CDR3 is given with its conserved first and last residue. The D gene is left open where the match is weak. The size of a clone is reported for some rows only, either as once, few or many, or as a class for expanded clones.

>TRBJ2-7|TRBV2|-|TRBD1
CASSLDRGSNEQYF
TGTGCCAGCAGTCTGGACAGGGGTTCAAACGAGCAGTACTTC
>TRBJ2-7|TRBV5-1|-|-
CASSSLYEQYF
TGCGCCAGCAGCTCCTTGTACGAGCAGTACTTC
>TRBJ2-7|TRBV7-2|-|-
CASSSAYEQYF
TGTGCCAGCAGCTCCGCCTACGAGCAGTACTTC
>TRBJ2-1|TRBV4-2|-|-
CASSQDKGFYNEQFF
TGTGCCAGCAGCCAAGATAAGGGGTTCTACAATGAGCAGTTCTTC
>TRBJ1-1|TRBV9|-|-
CASSEAPGTEAFF
TGTGCCAGCAGCGAGGCCCCGGGCACTGAAGCTTTCTTT
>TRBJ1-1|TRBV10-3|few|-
CAIKIDRNTEAFF
TGTGCCATCAAAATCGACAGGAACACTGAAGCTTTCTTT
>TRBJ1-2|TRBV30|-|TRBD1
CAWGTGKNYGYTF
TGTGCCTGGGGGACAGGGAAAAACTATGGCTACACCTTC
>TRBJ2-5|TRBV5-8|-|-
CASSLRGTYF
TGTGCCAGCAGCTTGAGGGGGACGTACTTC
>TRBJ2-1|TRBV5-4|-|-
CASSLDQGPYNEQFF
TGTGCCAGCAGCTTAGACCAGGGGCCCTACAATGAGCAGTTCTTC
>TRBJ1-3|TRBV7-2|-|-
CASSLKESSGNTIYF
TGTGCCAGCAGCTTAAAGGAGAGCTCTGGAAACACCATATATTTT
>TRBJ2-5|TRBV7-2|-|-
CASSPLGGPPQETQYF
TGTGCCAGCAGCCCGCTCGGGGGGCCCCCCCAAGAGACCCAGTACTTC
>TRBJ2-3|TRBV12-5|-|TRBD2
CASGGPAGDTDTQYF
TGTGCTAGTGGTGGACCGGCGGGAGACACAGATACGCAGTATTTT
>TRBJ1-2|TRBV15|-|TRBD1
CATNRPGQGRDSYGYTF
TGTGCCACCAACCGACCCGGACAGGGGAGGGATTCCTATGGCTACACCTTC
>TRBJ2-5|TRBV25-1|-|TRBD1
CASSETGSIPETQYF
TGTGCCAGCAGTGAGACAGGGTCTATTCCAGAGACCCAGTACTTC
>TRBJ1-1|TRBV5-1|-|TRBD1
CASSLGQGREAFF
TGCGCCAGCAGCTTGGGACAGGGGAGGGAAGCTTTCTTT
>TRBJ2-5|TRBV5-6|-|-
CASSMRETQYF
TGTGCCAGCAGCATGCGGGAGACCCAGTACTTC
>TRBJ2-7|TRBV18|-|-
CASSLLQSESGEQYF
TGTGCCAGCTCACTTCTACAATCAGAGTCGGGGGAGCAGTACTTC
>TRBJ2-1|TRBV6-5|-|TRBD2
CASRWTSGSAEQFF
TGTGCCAGCAGATGGACTAGCGGGAGTGCTGAGCAGTTCTTC
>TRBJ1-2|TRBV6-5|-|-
CASRRTIRGDYGYTF
TGTGCCAGCAGACGGACGATCAGGGGCGACTATGGCTACACCTTC
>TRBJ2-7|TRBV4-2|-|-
CASSQDLGGRYEQYF
TGTGCCAGCAGCCAAGATCTTGGAGGGAGATACGAGCAGTACTTC
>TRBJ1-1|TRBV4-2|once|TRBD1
CASSQGLGQKNTEAFF
TGTGCCAGCAGCCAAGGTTTGGGACAGAAGAACACTGAAGCTTTCTTT
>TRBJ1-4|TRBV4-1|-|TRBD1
CASSQEGGGGSLGLKLFF
TGCGCCAGCAGCCAAGAAGGAGGGGGCGGGTCCCTCGGGTTAAAACTGTTTTTT
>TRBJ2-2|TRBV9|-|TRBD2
CASSAGLAGRTSTGELFF
TGTGCCAGCAGCGCCGGACTAGCGGGCCGGACTAGCACCGGGGAGCTGTTTTTT
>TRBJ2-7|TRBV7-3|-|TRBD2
CASSPGTSGTEQYF
TGTGCCAGCAGCCCAGGGACTAGCGGGACCGAGCAGTACTTC
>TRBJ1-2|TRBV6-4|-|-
CASSDGVTGVYGYTF
TGTGCCAGCAGTGACGGCGTAACGGGGGTCTATGGCTACACCTTC
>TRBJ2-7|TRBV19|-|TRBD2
CASSPTSGSGGLYEQYF
TGTGCCAGTAGTCCAACTAGCGGGAGTGGGGGACTCTACGAGCAGTACTTC
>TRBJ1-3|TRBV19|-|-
CASGRAAYGNTIYF
TGTGCCAGCGGCCGCGCGGCTTACGGAAACACCATATATTTT
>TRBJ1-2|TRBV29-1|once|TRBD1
CSVEERTGDNYGYTF
TGCAGCGTTGAAGAGAGGACAGGAGACAACTATGGCTACACCTTC
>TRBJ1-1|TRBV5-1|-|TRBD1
CASSRGGQGVSGKAFF
TGCGCCAGCAGCCGAGGGGGACAGGGTGTCAGCGGTAAAGCTTTCTTT
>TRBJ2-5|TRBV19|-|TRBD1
CASSIGTGIQETQYF
TGTGCCAGTAGTATAGGGACAGGCATACAAGAGACCCAGTACTTC
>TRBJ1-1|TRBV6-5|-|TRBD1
CASSHFGQGDTEAFF
TGTGCCAGCAGTCACTTCGGACAGGGCGACACTGAAGCTTTCTTT
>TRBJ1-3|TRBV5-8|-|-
CASSLEGGYSGNTIYF
TGTGCCAGCAGCCTAGAGGGCGGATACTCTGGAAACACCATATATTTT
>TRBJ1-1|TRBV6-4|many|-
CASSPGVNTEAFF
TGTGCCAGCAGTCCAGGGGTGAACACTGAAGCTTTCTTT
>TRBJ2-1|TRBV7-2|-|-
CASSQSSVAYNEQFF
TGTGCCAGCAGCCAATCTAGCGTCGCCTACAATGAGCAGTTCTTC
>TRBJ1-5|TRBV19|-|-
CASSWTDYSNQPQHF
TGTGCCAGTAGCTGGACAGATTATAGCAATCAGCCCCAGCATTTT
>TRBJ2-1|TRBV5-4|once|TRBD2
CASLSREANNEQFF
TGTGCCAGCCTCTCGCGGGAGGCCAACAATGAGCAGTTCTTC
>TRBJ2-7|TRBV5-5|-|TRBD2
CASSSGLAEFYEQYF
TGTGCCAGCAGCTCTGGACTAGCGGAGTTCTACGAGCAGTACTTC
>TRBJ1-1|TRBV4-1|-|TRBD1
CASSLETGGFLGRTEAFF
TGCGCCAGCAGCCTAGAGACAGGGGGCTTCCTAGGGCGCACTGAAGCTTTCTTT
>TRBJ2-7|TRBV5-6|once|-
CASSLLVDYEQYF
TGTGCCAGCAGCTTGTTAGTAGACTACGAGCAGTACTTC
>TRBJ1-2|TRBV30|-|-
CAWLTGGSGYTF
TGTGCCTGGCTGACCGGGGGGTCGGGCTACACCTTC
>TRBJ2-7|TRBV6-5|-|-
CASSHPRTATYEQYF
TGTGCCAGCAGTCACCCACGGACAGCCACCTACGAGCAGTACTTC
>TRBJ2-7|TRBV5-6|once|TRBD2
CASSLSSGRREQYF
TGTGCCAGCAGCTTGTCTAGCGGGAGACGCGAGCAGTACTTC